This TCR beta chain was retrieved from a study of tumor and adjacent non-tumor tissue in lung cancer. Across the study: Each sample yielded a few million productive TCRbeta reads on average.

The library came from three nested PCR rounds adapted from ARM-PCR protocols. TCRdb called the multiplex PCR reads again in MiXCR, with one record for every CDR3 protein. Among some 100,000 distinct CDR3 sequences listed, roughly 74% were seen once. No cell sorting was done before RNA was extracted from the tissue. Between August and November 2014, newly diagnosed, chemotherapy-naive lung cancer patients underwent thoracic surgery in China. Worth noting for this clonotype: Just one base apart from a much larger clone, this may be a read error.

Per the germline V gene, CDR1 is SGHDT and CDR2 is YYEEEE. There are 14 residues in the CDR3. Sequencing was performed on lung tumor tissue. This clonotype was sampled from a woman in her sixties or seventies with non-small cell lung cancer. The V and J genes are TRBV5-6 and TRBJ1-2; 12 bases are a match to TRBD1. CDR3 sequence: CTSSPGQGARGYTF. CDR3 DNA sequence: TGTACCAGCAGCCCGGGACAGGGGGCGAGGGGCTACACCTTC.